This T cell receptor (beta chain) was identified during a study of blood T cell repertoires in COVID-19. At the level of the study: Acute-phase and convalescent COVID-19 samples originated in the United States, Italy and Spain. Nucleic acid was either cDNA or gDNA, and it came from T cells, B-cell-depleted T cells, or PBMCs.

Patients in Seattle were enrolled during active infection, then followed longitudinally. The germline V gene encodes CDR1 GTSNPN and CDR2 SVGIG (reference sequence). This CDR3 has 17 amino acids. Trimming took off 1 base at V and 2 bases at J, with 20 bases between the two ends. Original data processing: Researchers report that nucleated cell counts were estimated from reference gene primer amplification. Libraries were prepared by immunoSEQ multiplex PCR; TCRdb keeps only in-frame clonotypes and omits some of them. V, J and clone size were drawn from that table, and D and trimming were deduced from the DNA. The table has about 300,000 clones, under 90% seen once.

The origin of this receptor is a woman aged 25-40 years with COVID-19, enrolled during active disease. Source material: peripheral blood. The chain carries TRBV30 and TRBJ1-1; possible D gene TRBD1, 5 bases. The CDR3 sequence: CAWSAPNGAVGNTEAFF. As DNA, the CDR3 is TGTGCCTGGAGTGCCCCTAATGGGGCTGTGGGAAACACTGAAGCTTTCTTT.